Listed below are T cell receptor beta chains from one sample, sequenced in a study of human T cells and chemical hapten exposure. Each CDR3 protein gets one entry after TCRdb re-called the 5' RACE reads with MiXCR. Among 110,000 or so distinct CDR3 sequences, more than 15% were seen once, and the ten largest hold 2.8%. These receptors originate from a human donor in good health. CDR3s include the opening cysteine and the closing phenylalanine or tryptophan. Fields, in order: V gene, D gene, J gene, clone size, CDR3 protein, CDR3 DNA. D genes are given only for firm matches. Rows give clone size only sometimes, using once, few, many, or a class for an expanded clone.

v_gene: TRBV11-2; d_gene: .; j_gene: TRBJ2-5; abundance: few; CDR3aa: CASQTNLWKETQYF; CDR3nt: TGTGCCAGCCAAACTAATCTCTGGAAAGAGACCCAGTACTTC
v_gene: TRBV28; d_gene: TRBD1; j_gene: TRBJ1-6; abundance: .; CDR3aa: CASSPPPGQDNSPLHF; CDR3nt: TGTGCCAGCAGTCCTCCCCCCGGACAGGATAATTCACCCCTCCACTTT
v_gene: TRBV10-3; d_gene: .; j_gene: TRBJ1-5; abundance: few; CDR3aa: CAISGDSNQPQHF; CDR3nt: TGTGCCATCTCCGGTGATAGCAATCAGCCCCAGCATTTT
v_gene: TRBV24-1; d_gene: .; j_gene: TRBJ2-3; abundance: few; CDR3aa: CATSDLPPGPGGGDTQYF; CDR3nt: TGTGCCACCAGTGATTTGCCCCCGGGACCCGGAGGGGGAGATACGCAGTATTTT
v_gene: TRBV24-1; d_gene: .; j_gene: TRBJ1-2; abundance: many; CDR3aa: CATSGGREGYTF; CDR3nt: TGTGCCACCAGTGGGGGCAGGGAAGGCTACACCTTC
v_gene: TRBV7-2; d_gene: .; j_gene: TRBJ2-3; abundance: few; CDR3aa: CASSLVGLSTDTQYF; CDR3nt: TGTGCCAGCAGCTTAGTAGGCCTTAGCACAGATACGCAGTATTTT
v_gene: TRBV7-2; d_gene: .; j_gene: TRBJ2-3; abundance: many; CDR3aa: CASSLGPRRTDTQYF; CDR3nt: TGTGCCAGCAGCTTGGGTCCCAGACGCACAGATACGCAGTATTTT
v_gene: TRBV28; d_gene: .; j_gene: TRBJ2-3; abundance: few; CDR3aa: CASRGRGLPLGDTQYF; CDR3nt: TGTGCCAGCAGAGGGAGAGGACTCCCCCTGGGAGATACGCAGTATTTT
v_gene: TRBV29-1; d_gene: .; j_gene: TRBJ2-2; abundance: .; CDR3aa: CSVSRQGLDTGELFF; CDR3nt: TGCAGCGTTTCGAGGCAGGGTTTGGACACCGGGGAGCTGTTTTTT
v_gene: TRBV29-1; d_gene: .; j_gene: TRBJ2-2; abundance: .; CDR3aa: CSVARDPGELFF; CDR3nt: TGCAGCGTCGCACGAGATCCCGGGGAGCTGTTTTTT
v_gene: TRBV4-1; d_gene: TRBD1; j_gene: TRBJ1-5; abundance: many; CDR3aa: CASSTGTGGQPQHF; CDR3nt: TGCGCCAGCAGTACCGGGACAGGGGGCCAGCCCCAGCATTTT
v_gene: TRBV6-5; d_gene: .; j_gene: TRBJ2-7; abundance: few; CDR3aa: CASSYSTGDRSYEQYF; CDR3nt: TGTGCCAGCAGTTACTCGACGGGGGATCGTTCCTACGAGCAGTACTTC
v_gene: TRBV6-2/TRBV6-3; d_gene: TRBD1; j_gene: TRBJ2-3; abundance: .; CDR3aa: CASSEDREDQDTQYF; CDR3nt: TGTGCCAGCAGCGAGGACAGGGAAGACCAGGATACGCAGTATTTT
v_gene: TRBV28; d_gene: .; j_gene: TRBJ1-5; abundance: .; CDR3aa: CASGDNSNQPQHF; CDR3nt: TGTGCCAGCGGGGACAATAGCAATCAGCCCCAGCATTTT
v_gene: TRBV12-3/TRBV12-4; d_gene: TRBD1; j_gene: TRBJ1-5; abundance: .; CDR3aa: CASSGQEHNQPQHF; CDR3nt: TGTGCCAGCAGCGGACAGGAACACAATCAGCCCCAGCATTTT
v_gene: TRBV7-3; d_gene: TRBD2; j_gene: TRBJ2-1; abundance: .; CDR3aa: CASSRTSGYNEQFF; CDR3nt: TGTGCCAGCAGCCGGACTAGCGGCTACAATGAGCAGTTCTTC
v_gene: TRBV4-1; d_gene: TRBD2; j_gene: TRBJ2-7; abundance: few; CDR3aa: CASSQPSGSYEQYF; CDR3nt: TGCGCCAGCAGCCAACCTAGCGGGAGCTACGAGCAGTACTTC
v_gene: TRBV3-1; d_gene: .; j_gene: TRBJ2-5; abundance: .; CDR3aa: CASSQFSRGPETQYF; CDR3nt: TGTGCCAGCAGCCAATTCTCCCGGGGCCCGGAGACCCAGTACTTC
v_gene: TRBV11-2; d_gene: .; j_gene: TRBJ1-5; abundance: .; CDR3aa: CASSLGGRAREPQHF; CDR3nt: TGTGCCAGCAGCTTAGGGGGGCGGGCCCGGGAGCCCCAGCATTTT
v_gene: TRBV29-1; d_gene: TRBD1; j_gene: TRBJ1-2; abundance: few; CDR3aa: CSANRGLHGYTF; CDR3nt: TGCAGCGCGAACAGGGGATTGCATGGCTACACCTTC
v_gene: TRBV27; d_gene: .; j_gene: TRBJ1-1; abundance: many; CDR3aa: CASILGPEAFF; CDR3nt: TGTGCCAGCATATTGGGCCCTGAAGCTTTCTTT
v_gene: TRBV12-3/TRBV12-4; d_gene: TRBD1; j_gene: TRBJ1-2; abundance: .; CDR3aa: CASRGTGGTLYGYTF; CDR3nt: TGTGCCAGCAGGGGGACAGGGGGCACCCTCTATGGCTACACCTTC
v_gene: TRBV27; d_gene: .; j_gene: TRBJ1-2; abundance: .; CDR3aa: CASSLDRLNNYGYTF; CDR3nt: TGTGCCAGCAGTTTAGACAGATTGAATAACTATGGCTACACCTTC
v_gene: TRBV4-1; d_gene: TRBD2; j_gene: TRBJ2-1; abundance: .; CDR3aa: CASSQVGLAGPWDEQFF; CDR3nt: TGCGCCAGCAGCCAAGTGGGACTAGCGGGGCCTTGGGATGAGCAGTTCTTC
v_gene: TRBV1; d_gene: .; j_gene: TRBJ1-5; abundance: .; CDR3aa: CTSREGQNSNQPQHF; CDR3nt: TGCACCAGCCGTGAGGGACAGAACAGCAATCAGCCCCAGCATTTT
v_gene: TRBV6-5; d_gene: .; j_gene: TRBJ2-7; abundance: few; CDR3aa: CASSYPGREQYF; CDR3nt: TGTGCCAGCAGTTACCCCGGTCGCGAGCAGTACTTC
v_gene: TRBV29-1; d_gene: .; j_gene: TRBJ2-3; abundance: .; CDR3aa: CSVRQSLTDTQYF; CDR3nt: TGCAGCGTACGACAGAGCCTCACAGATACGCAGTATTTT
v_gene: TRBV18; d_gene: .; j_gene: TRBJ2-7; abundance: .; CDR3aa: CASSPPGGYEQYF; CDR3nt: TGTGCCAGCTCACCACCGGGTGGGTACGAGCAGTACTTC
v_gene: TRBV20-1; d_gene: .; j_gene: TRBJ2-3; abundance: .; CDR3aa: CSANRGTTDTQYF; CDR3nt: TGCAGTGCTAATCGGGGGACCACAGATACGCAGTATTTT
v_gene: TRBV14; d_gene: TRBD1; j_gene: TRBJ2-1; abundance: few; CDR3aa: CASSQTGTGGKNEQFF; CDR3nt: TGTGCCAGCAGCCAAACCGGGACAGGGGGCAAGAATGAGCAGTTCTTC
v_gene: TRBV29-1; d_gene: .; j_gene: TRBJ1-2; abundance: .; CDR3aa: CSVEGGGNYGYTF; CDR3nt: TGCAGCGTTGAAGGTGGCGGGAACTATGGCTACACCTTC
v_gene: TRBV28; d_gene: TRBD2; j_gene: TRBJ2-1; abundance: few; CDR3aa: CASRTGTNPHNEQFF; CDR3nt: TGTGCCAGCAGAACCGGGACTAACCCTCACAATGAGCAGTTCTTC
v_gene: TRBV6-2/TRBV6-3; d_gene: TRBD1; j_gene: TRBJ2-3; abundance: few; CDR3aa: CASRKTGNADTQYF; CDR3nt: TGTGCCAGCAGAAAGACAGGGAACGCAGATACGCAGTATTTT
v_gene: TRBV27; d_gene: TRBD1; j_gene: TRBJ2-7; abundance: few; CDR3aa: CASSWSTGVDEQYF; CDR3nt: TGTGCCAGCAGTTGGTCAACAGGGGTGGACGAGCAGTACTTC
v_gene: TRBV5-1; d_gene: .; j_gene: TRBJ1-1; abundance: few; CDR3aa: CASSFGAEAFF; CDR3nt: TGCGCCAGCAGCTTTGGAGCTGAAGCTTTCTTT
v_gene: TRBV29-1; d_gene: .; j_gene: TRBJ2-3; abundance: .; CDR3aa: CSVESWDEGADTQYF; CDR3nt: TGCAGCGTTGAAAGTTGGGATGAGGGGGCAGATACGCAGTATTTT
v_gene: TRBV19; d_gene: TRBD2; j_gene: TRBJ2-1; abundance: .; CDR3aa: CASSNLGGGKADEQFF; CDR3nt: TGTGCCAGTAGTAACTTGGGGGGAGGGAAGGCCGATGAGCAGTTCTTC
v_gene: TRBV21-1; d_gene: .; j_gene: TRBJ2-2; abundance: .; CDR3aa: CASSKGGRQGDWANTGELFF; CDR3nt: TGTGCCAGCAGCAAGGGGGGGCGACAGGGCGACTGGGCGAACACCGGGGAGCTGTTTTTT
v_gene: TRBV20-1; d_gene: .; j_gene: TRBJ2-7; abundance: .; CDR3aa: CSARDLVLDPYEQYF; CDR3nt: TGCAGTGCTAGAGATCTTGTACTAGATCCATACGAGCAGTACTTC
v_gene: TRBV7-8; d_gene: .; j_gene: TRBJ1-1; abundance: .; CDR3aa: CASSFSRGPNTEAFF; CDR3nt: TGTGCCAGCAGCTTTTCCAGGGGACCCAACACTGAAGCTTTCTTT
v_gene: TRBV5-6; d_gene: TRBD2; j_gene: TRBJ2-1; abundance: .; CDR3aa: CASSILSGLAPHNEQFF; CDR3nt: TGTGCCAGCAGCATCTTGTCGGGACTAGCACCCCACAATGAGCAGTTCTTC
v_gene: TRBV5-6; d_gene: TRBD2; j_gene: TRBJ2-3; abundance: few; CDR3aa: CASSSLAFTDTQYF; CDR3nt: TGTGCCAGCAGCTCACTAGCGTTCACAGATACGCAGTATTTT